A selection of T cell receptor beta chains follows, all from one sample in a study of blood T cell repertoires in COVID-19. This table comes from immunoSEQ multiplex PCR, and its TCRdb copy is limited to in-frame clones, with some not included. Of around 360,000 clones listed, about 90% are singletons. Sequences were obtained from PBMCs or T cells enriched from blood (not recorded which). The receptors come from a man aged 35 to 55 in a cohort exposed to, infected with or recovered from COVID-19 (not recorded which). The CDR3 runs from the conserved cysteine through the conserved F or W. The order of the fields is CDR3 protein, CDR3 DNA, J gene, D gene, clone size, V gene. D genes are given only for firm matches. For some rows the clone size is stated as once, few or many, or as a class when expanded; others skip it.

CDR3: CASSPPLPRQTLGYTF; DNA: TGTGCCAGCAGCCCTCCGCTACCCCGACAGACCTTAGGCTACACCTTC; J: TRBJ1-2; D: -; size: once; V: TRBV21-1
CDR3: CASSVGQSVGELFF; DNA: TGTGCCAGCAGTGTGGGACAGTCAGTTGGGGAGCTGTTTTTT; J: TRBJ2-2; D: TRBD1; size: few; V: TRBV9
CDR3: CASSRGSGTFYNEQFF; DNA: TGTGCCAGCAGCCGAGGAAGCGGGACGTTCTACAATGAGCAGTTCTTC; J: TRBJ2-1; D: TRBD2; size: once; V: TRBV5-4
CDR3: CASSLFNVGETQYF; DNA: TGCGCCAGCAGCTTGTTCAACGTCGGGGAGACCCAGTACTTC; J: TRBJ2-5; D: -; size: few; V: TRBV5-1
CDR3: CASSQDGSQPQHF; DNA: TGTGCCAGCAGCCAAGATGGTAGTCAGCCCCAGCATTTT; J: TRBJ1-5; D: -; size: -; V: TRBV3-1/TRBV3-2
CDR3: CASSEWAGGNTEAFF; DNA: TGTGCCAGCAGTGAATGGGCGGGAGGGAACACTGAAGCTTTCTTT; J: TRBJ1-1; D: -; size: once; V: TRBV6-1
CDR3: CASSVAGGNTEAFF; DNA: TGTGCCAGCAGTGTAGCAGGGGGGAACACTGAAGCTTTCTTT; J: TRBJ1-1; D: TRBD1; size: -; V: TRBV6-1
CDR3: CASSSGTSRRSYNEQFF; DNA: TGTGCCAGCAGCTCCGGGACTAGCAGACGCTCCTACAATGAGCAGTTCTTC; J: TRBJ2-1; D: TRBD2; size: -; V: TRBV5-4
CDR3: CAISESRGGSEAFF; DNA: TGTGCCATCAGTGAGTCAAGGGGGGGATCTGAAGCTTTCTTT; J: TRBJ1-1; D: -; size: -; V: TRBV10-3
CDR3: CASSYAGGRKYNEQFF; DNA: TGTGCCAGCAGTTACGCTGGCGGGAGGAAATACAATGAGCAGTTCTTC; J: TRBJ2-1; D: TRBD2; size: -; V: TRBV6-5
CDR3: CASSFKGAREAFF; DNA: TGTGCCAGCAGTTTTAAGGGGGCGCGTGAAGCTTTCTTT; J: TRBJ1-1; D: TRBD1; size: -; V: TRBV12-3/TRBV12-4
CDR3: CASSSPGQYNTDTQYF; DNA: TGTGCCAGTAGTTCGCCGGGACAGTATAACACAGATACGCAGTATTTT; J: TRBJ2-3; D: TRBD1; size: -; V: TRBV19
CDR3: CASTPQTGGIEKLFF; DNA: TGTGCCAGCACCCCCCAAACAGGGGGTATTGAAAAACTGTTTTTT; J: TRBJ1-4; D: TRBD1; size: -; V: TRBV2
CDR3: CASRPAERESETQYF; DNA: TGTGCCAGCAGGCCTGCCGAGCGGGAGTCGGAGACCCAGTACTTC; J: TRBJ2-5; D: TRBD2; size: -; V: TRBV28
CDR3: CASSPPQGAPGVTNEKLFF; DNA: TGTGCCAGCAGCCCGCCACAGGGGGCGCCCGGCGTAACTAATGAAAAACTGTTTTTT; J: TRBJ1-4; D: TRBD1; size: -; V: TRBV5-8
CDR3: CASSYWGGRQAMKLFF; DNA: TGTGCCAGCAGTTACTGGGGGGGGAGACAGGCCATGAAACTGTTTTTT; J: TRBJ1-4; D: -; size: -; V: TRBV6-5
CDR3: CASSNTGLVINEQFF; DNA: TGTGCCAGCAGCAATACGGGACTAGTCATCAATGAGCAGTTCTTC; J: TRBJ2-1; D: TRBD2; size: -; V: TRBV3-1/TRBV3-2
CDR3: CASSVRLAAQYF; DNA: TGTGCCAGCAGCGTCAGGTTAGCGGCGCAGTACTTC; J: TRBJ2-7; D: -; size: -; V: TRBV5-6
CDR3: CASSPHGTGNENTEAFF; DNA: TGCGCCAGCAGCCCACACGGGACAGGGAATGAGAACACTGAAGCTTTCTTT; J: TRBJ1-1; D: TRBD1; size: -; V: TRBV4-1
CDR3: CASSRLQGTDTQYF; DNA: TGTGCCAGCAGTCGCCTTCAGGGCACAGATACGCAGTATTTT; J: TRBJ2-3; D: -; size: -; V: TRBV28
CDR3: CAWSVFRTGDYRGTEAFF; DNA: TGTGCCTGGAGTGTATTCCGGACAGGGGATTACAGGGGCACTGAAGCTTTCTTT; J: TRBJ1-1; D: TRBD1; size: -; V: TRBV30
CDR3: CASSIAGGRDEQYF; DNA: TGCGCCAGCAGCATCGCGGGAGGTAGGGACGAGCAGTACTTC; J: TRBJ2-7; D: TRBD2; size: -; V: TRBV5-1
CDR3: CASSKGTSGSPGELFF; DNA: TGTGCCAGCAGCAAAGGGACTAGCGGGAGTCCCGGGGAGCTGTTTTTT; J: TRBJ2-2; D: TRBD2; size: -; V: TRBV7-3
CDR3: CASSTGDSGYTF; DNA: TGTGCCAGCAGTACAGGGGACAGTGGCTACACCTTC; J: TRBJ1-2; D: TRBD1; size: -; V: TRBV6-4
CDR3: CASTEGLTDTQYF; DNA: TGTGCCAGCACGGAGGGCCTCACAGATACGCAGTATTTT; J: TRBJ2-3; D: -; size: -; V: TRBV5-6
CDR3: CASSETDYGYTF; DNA: TGTGCCAGCAGCGAGACAGACTATGGCTACACCTTC; J: TRBJ1-2; D: -; size: once; V: TRBV13
CDR3: CASSPPSRNTEAFF; DNA: TGTGCCAGCTCACCACCGTCCCGGAACACTGAAGCTTTCTTT; J: TRBJ1-1; D: -; size: -; V: TRBV18